Listed below are T cell receptor beta chains from one sample, sequenced in a study of shared clonotypes between healthy human individuals. Clones were sequenced by immunoSEQ multiplex PCR, and TCRdb holds only the in-frame ones, with some missing. The data show 190,000 or so clones, with 65% to 80% seen just once and around 9.3% held by the top ten. Sequencing was carried out using memory CD4+ T cells sorted from blood. Receptor source: a man aged 30-40 years in good health. CDR3s include the opening cysteine and the closing phenylalanine or tryptophan. The D gene is left open where the match is weak. Clone size is not always given. Where it is, it says once, few, many or a class for expanded clones.

TGTGCCAGCAGCTTAGAGGGACAGGGGGTCCTCAATGAGCAGTTCTTC	CASSLEGQGVLNEQFF	TRBD1	.	TRBV13	16	TRBJ2-1
TGTGCCAGCAGCGTAGCCCCAGGAGGGCTTGACGGTGAGCAGTTCTTC	CASSVAPGGLDGEQFF	.	.	TRBV9	16	TRBJ2-1
TGCGCCAGCAGCTTTGCAGGGAGGGATACTGAAGCTTTCTTT	CASSFAGRDTEAFF	.	.	TRBV5-1	14	TRBJ1-1
TGTGCCACTGACAACGGGGTGGGCGGCTACACCTTC	CATDNGVGGYTF	.	.	TRBV6-5	12	TRBJ1-2
TGTGCCAGCAGCTACGACGGACCTGGGGCCAACGTCCTGACTTTC	CASSYDGPGANVLTF	.	.	TRBV5-4	15	TRBJ2-6
TGTGCCAGCAGTTTAGGTTTGGGGGCGCTTGGGGCCAACGTCCTGACTTTC	CASSLGLGALGANVLTF	.	once	TRBV28	17	TRBJ2-6
TGTGCCAGCCGGGAGAGTGGGCAGACCTACGAGCAGTACTTC	CASRESGQTYEQYF	.	.	TRBV6-5	14	TRBJ2-7
TGTGCCAGCAGCCAAGAAAGGAATCAGCCCCAGCATTTT	CASSQERNQPQHF	.	.	TRBV14	13	TRBJ1-5
TGTGCCAGCTCACCAATTGAAAACCGGGACAGGGCAACCTACGAGCAGTACTTC	CASSPIENRDRATYEQYF	TRBD1	many	TRBV18	18	TRBJ2-7
TGTGCCAGCAGTGAGCGGGGCGCTGGGGCCAACGTCCTGACTTTC	CASSERGAGANVLTF	.	.	TRBV6-1	15	TRBJ2-6
TGTGCCAGCAGCGATACAGGGGCATATGGCTACACCTTC	CASSDTGAYGYTF	TRBD1	few	TRBV7-6	13	TRBJ1-2
TGTGCCAGCAGGTCCCGCGGACAAGGTAGTGACTATGGCTACACCTTC	CASRSRGQGSDYGYTF	.	.	TRBV5-4	16	TRBJ1-2
TGTGCCAGCAGCTTAAAAGCAAGGGACTTTGCCTACGAGCAGTACTTC	CASSLKARDFAYEQYF	.	few	TRBV7-3	16	TRBJ2-7
TGTGCCAGCAGCCTCCTCACGGGGCCGCAAGAGACCCAGTACTTC	CASSLLTGPQETQYF	.	few	TRBV5-4	15	TRBJ2-5
TGTGCCAGCAGCTTGTCGGCGGTGGGGGCGAACACTGAAGCTTTCTTT	CASSLSAVGANTEAFF	.	.	TRBV5-4	16	TRBJ1-1
TGTGCCAGCAGGAAGGGGGCGGCTCAAGAGACCCAGTACTTC	CASRKGAAQETQYF	TRBD1	.	TRBV7-9	14	TRBJ2-5
TGTGCCAGCAGCCCCTTAACTAGCGGGAGAACCGGGGAGCTGTTTTTT	CASSPLTSGRTGELFF	TRBD2	.	TRBV14	16	TRBJ2-2
TGTGCCAGCAGCGTGCGGAGGGGGTCCCTCGGTGGCTATGGCTACACCTTC	CASSVRRGSLGGYGYTF	.	.	TRBV11-2	17	TRBJ1-2
TGTGCCAGCAGCCACACCGGATCGGGAGTTTTCAATGAGCAGTTCTTC	CASSHTGSGVFNEQFF	.	.	TRBV27	16	TRBJ2-1
TGCGCCAGCAGCAGGGGGGGACAAGGAGCAGATACGCAGTATTTT	CASSRGGQGADTQYF	.	.	TRBV5-1	15	TRBJ2-3
TGTGCCAGTAGGAGGGACCGCACCTACGAGCAGTACTTC	CASRRDRTYEQYF	.	once	TRBV19	13	TRBJ2-7
TGTGCCTGGAGTTCGCAGCGGGAGTCCTACAATGAGCAGTTCTTC	CAWSSQRESYNEQFF	TRBD2	few	TRBV30	15	TRBJ2-1
TGTGCCAGCAAAACTGAGGGGGGAGGGGGAAACACCATATATTTT	CASKTEGGGGNTIYF	.	few	TRBV7-2	15	TRBJ1-3
TGTGCCAGCTCACCGGGTGGGGGAAGGGCCAACAATGAGCAGTTCTTC	CASSPGGGRANNEQFF	.	.	TRBV18	16	TRBJ2-1
TGCGCCAGCAGCAGGGACAGGGGGCGATCCGGGGAGCTGTTTTTT	CASSRDRGRSGELFF	TRBD1	many	TRBV5-1	15	TRBJ2-2
TGTGCCAGCAGTGGAATGGGACTAGCACGGAATGAGCAGTTCTTC	CASSGMGLARNEQFF	TRBD2	once	TRBV2	15	TRBJ2-1
TGTGCCAGCTCACCAACCGCAGGGGTTGATTATGGCTACACCTTC	CASSPTAGVDYGYTF	.	.	TRBV18	15	TRBJ1-2
TGTGCCAGCAGCCCCCGGACAGGGGTCCACGGGGAGCTGTTTTTT	CASSPRTGVHGELFF	TRBD1	.	TRBV11-2	15	TRBJ2-2
TGTGCCAGCAGCGTAGGGACAGTTTTGACCACTGAAGCTTTCTTT	CASSVGTVLTTEAFF	.	.	TRBV9	15	TRBJ1-1
TGTGCCAGCAGCCCCCCCCTTCGACTAGCCGGAAATGAGCAGTTCTTC	CASSPPLRLAGNEQFF	TRBD2	.	TRBV7-8	16	TRBJ2-1